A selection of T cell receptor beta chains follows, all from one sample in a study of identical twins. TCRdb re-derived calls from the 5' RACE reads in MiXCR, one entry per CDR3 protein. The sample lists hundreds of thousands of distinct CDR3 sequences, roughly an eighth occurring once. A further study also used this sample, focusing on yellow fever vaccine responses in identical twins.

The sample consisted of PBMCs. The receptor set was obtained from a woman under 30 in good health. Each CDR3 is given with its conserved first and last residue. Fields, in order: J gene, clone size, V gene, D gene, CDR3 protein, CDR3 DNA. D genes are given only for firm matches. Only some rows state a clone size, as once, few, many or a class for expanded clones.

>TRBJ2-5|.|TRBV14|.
CASSQGVRVQETQYF
TGTGCCAGCAGCCAAGGGGTGAGAGTTCAAGAGACCCAGTACTTC
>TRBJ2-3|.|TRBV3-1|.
CASSQETAADTQYF
TGTGCCAGCAGCCAAGAAACGGCGGCAGATACGCAGTATTTT
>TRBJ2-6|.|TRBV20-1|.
CSARDLQGNSGANVLTF
TGCAGTGCTAGAGATCTCCAGGGAAACTCTGGGGCCAACGTCCTGACTTTC
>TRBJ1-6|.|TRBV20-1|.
CSARVPGDRSPLHF
TGCAGTGCTAGAGTTCCAGGTGATCGGTCACCCCTCCACTTT
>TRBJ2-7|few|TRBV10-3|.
CAISGDSDEQYF
TGTGCCATCTCGGGGGACAGCGACGAGCAGTACTTC
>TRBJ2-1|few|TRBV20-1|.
CSARGRGPGSSYNEQFF
TGCAGTGCTAGGGGGAGGGGGCCCGGTAGCTCCTACAATGAGCAGTTCTTC
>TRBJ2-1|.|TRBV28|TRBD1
CASSLYGTGGDQFF
TGTGCCAGCAGTTTATATGGGACAGGGGGCGACCAGTTCTTC
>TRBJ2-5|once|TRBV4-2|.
CASSQEAGELETQYF
TGTGCCAGCAGCCAAGAGGCGGGCGAGTTGGAGACCCAGTACTTC
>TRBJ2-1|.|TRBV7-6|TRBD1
CASSLGQGLSEQFF
TGTGCCAGCAGCTTAGGACAGGGTTTGAGTGAGCAGTTCTTC
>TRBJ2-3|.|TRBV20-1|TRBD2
CSAPPGLAGGDTQYF
TGCAGTGCGCCCCCGGGACTAGCGGGGGGAGATACGCAGTATTTT
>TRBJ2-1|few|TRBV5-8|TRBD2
CASSLESSGRSYNEQFF
TGTGCCAGCAGCTTGGAGTCTAGCGGGAGATCCTACAATGAGCAGTTCTTC
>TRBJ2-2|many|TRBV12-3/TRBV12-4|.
CASSLTGTNTGELFF
TGTGCCAGCAGCCTTACAGGAACGAACACCGGGGAGCTGTTTTTT
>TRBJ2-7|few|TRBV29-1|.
CSVESPNGSYEQYF
TGCAGCGTTGAATCACCAAACGGGTCCTACGAGCAGTACTTC
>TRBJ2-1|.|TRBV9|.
CASSVEGWGFSYNEQFF
TGTGCCAGCAGCGTAGAGGGATGGGGATTCTCCTACAATGAGCAGTTCTTC
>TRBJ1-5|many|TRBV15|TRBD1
CATATGPNQPQHF
TGTGCCACCGCGACAGGGCCCAATCAGCCCCAGCATTTT